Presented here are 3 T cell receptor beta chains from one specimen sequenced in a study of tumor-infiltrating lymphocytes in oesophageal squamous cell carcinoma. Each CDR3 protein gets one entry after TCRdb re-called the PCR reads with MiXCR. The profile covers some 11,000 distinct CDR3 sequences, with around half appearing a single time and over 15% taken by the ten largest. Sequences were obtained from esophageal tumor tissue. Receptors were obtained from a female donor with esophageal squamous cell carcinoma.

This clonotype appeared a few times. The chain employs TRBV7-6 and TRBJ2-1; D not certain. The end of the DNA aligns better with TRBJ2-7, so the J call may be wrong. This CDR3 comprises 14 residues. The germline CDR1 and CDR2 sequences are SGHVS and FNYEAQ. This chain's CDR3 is CASSLGGGSYEQYF. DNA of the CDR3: TGTGCCAGCAGCTTAGGAGGTGGCTCCTACGAGCAGTACTTC.

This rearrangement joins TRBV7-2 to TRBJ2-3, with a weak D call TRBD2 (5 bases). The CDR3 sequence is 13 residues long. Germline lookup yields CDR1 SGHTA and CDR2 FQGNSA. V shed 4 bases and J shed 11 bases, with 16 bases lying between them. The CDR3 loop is CASSSWTLSEQYF. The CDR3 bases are TGTGCCAGCAGCTCCTGGACTTTATCAGAGCAGTATTTT.

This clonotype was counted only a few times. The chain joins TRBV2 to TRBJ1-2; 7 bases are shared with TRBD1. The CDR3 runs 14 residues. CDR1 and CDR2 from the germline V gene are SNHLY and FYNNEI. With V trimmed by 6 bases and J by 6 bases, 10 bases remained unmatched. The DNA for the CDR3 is TGTGCCAGCAGCTTCCCTACAGGGGCGAATGGCTACACCTTC. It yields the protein CASSFPTGANGYTF.